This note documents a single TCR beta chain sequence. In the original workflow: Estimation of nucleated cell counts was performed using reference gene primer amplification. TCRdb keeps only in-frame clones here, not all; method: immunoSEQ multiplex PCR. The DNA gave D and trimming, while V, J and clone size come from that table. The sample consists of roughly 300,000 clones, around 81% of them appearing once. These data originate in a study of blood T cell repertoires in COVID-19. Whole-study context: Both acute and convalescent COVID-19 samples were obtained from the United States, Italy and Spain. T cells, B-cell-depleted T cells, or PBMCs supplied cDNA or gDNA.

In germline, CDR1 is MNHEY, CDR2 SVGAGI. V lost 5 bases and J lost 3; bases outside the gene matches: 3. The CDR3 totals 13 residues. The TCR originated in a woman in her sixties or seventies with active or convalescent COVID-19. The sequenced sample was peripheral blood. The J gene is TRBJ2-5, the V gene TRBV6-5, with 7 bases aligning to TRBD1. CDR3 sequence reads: CASSNDREETQYF. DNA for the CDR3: TGTGCCAGCAGTAATGACAGGGAAGAGACCCAGTACTTC.